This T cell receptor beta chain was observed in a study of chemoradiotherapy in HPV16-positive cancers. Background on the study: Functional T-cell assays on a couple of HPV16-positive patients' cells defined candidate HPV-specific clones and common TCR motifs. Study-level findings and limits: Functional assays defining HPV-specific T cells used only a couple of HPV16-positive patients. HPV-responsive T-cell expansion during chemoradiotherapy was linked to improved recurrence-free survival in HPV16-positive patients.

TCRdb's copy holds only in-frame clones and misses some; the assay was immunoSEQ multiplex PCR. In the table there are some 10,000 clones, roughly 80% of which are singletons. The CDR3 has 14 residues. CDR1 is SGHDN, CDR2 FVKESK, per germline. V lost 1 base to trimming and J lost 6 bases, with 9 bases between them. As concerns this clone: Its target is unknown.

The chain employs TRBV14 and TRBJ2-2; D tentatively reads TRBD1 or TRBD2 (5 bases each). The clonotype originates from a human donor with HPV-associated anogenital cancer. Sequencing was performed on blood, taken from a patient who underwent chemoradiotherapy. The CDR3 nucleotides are TGTGCCAGCAGCCAAGTGGGGGACGCCGGGGAGCTGTTTTTT. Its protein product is CASSQVGDAGELFF. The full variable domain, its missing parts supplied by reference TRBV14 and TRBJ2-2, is EAGVTQFPSHSVIEKGQTVTLRCDPISGHDNLYWYRRVMGKEIKFLLHFVKESKQDESGMPNNRFLAERTGGTYSTLKVQPAELEDSGVYFCASSQVGDAGELFFGEGSRLTVL.